A single sample is the source of the 9 T cell receptor beta chains below, sequenced in a study of blood T cell repertoires in COVID-19. Assay used: immunoSEQ multiplex PCR; TCRdb lists only in-frame clones, some missing. Of about 190,000 clones in the sample, around 82% were seen once. Sequencing was performed on PBMCs or T cells enriched from blood (not recorded which). The source is a woman between 45 and 65 years old with acute COVID-19.

The chain is built from TRBV24-1 and TRBJ1-2; 8 nucleotides line up with TRBD1. Germline CDR1 reads KGHDR; CDR2 reads SFDVKD. The CDR3 is made up of 14 amino acids. Trimming at V came to 7 bases and at J to 8 bases, leaving 11 bases not matched to a gene. The CDR3 protein is CATRSGTGLKGYTF. CDR3 in DNA: TGTGCCACCAGGTCCGGGACAGGACTTAAAGGCTACACCTTC.

A word on this clone: At the DNA level, this CDR3 is encoded by other sequences in the same sample as well. This chain joins TRBV5-1 and TRBJ1-5; 8 nucleotides agree with TRBD1. CDR3 length: 15 amino acids. Germline assignment: CDR1 SGHRS and CDR2 YFSETQ. V was clipped by 2 bases and J by 3 bases; unmatched bases: 4. CDR3 coding DNA: TGCGCCAGCAGCTTAGGACAGGGAGACAATCAGCCCCAGCATTTT. As protein: CASSLGQGDNQPQHF.

J is TRBJ1-1 and V is TRBV7-2; perhaps TRBD1 as D (5 bases). Germline lookup yields CDR1 SGHTA and CDR2 FQGNSA. Trimming removed 6 bases at V and 5 bases at J, with 16 bases between. This CDR3 has 14 residues. Here the CDR3 DNA reads TGTGCCAGCAGTTCGGACACACGACAGACTGAAGCTTTCTTT. Its translation is CASSSDTRQTEAFF.

The chain recombines TRBV30 with TRBJ2-5; 11 bases are a match to TRBD1. Germline V gene data show CDR1 as GTSNPN and CDR2 as SVGIG (reference sequence). This CDR3 contains 15 residues. V was pared by 2 bases and J by 7 bases, with 9 bases of the junction left unmatched. CDR3 in DNA: TGTGCCTGGAGTACCGGGACAGGGGGGTTCGGGACCCAGTACTTC. This codes for CAWSTGTGGFGTQYF.

This clone occurred once. The chain recombines TRBV2 with TRBJ1-6; D is unclear. The CDR3 consists of 14 residues. Germline V lookup: CDR1 SNHLY, CDR2 FYNNEI. Trimming removed 8 bases at V and 8 bases at J, with 16 bases between. Written as DNA, the CDR3 is TGTGCCAGCGGGAGGCTGGGTGTTGATTCACCCCTCCACTTT. Translation: CASGRLGVDSPLHF.

V is TRBV5-4 and J is TRBJ1-1; D may be TRBD1 (5 bases). CDR3 length equals 13 residues. The ends were cut back, 0 bases at V and 5 bases at J, with 8 bases in the middle. Germline values: CDR1 SGHNT, CDR2 YYREEE (reference sequence). The CDR3 reads CASSLGRDTEAFF. CDR3 nucleotide sequence: TGTGCCAGCAGCTTGGGCAGGGATACTGAAGCTTTCTTT.

This chain uses TRBV21-1 with TRBJ2-1; whether TRBD1, the table's D call, matches the DNA was not checked. TRBV21-1 is deemed a pseudogene. This CDR3 spans 15 amino acids. CDR3 in amino acids: CASSKASQGANEQFF. CDR3 in DNA: TGTGCCAGCAGCAAAGCGTCCCAGGGGGCTAATGAGCAGTTCTTC.

The V and J genes are TRBV10-3 and TRBJ1-2, with 11 nucleotides matching TRBD1. The CDR3 is made up of 14 amino acids. CDR1 and CDR2 from the germline V gene are ENHRY and SYGVKD. The V segment lost 3 bases and the J segment 4 bases; nucleotides outside the gene matches: 1. CDR3 loop: CAISEGTGGYGYTF. In nucleotides, the CDR3 is TGTGCCATCAGTGAAGGGACAGGGGGCTATGGCTACACCTTC.

This clone was detected only a few times. This chain uses TRBV14 with TRBJ2-2, with 12 bases identical to TRBD2. The CDR3 contains 18 residues. V was clipped by 4 bases and J by 3 bases; unmatched bases: 9. The germline V gene encodes CDR1 SGHDN and CDR2 FVKESK. The CDR3 protein is CASSLMSRLAGDTGELFF. CDR3 nucleotides: TGTGCCAGCAGCCTCATGTCCCGACTAGCGGGGGACACCGGGGAGCTGTTTTTT.